The 11 T cell receptor beta chains listed next were all sequenced from one sample in a study of T-cell memory formation after mild COVID-19. TCRdb redid the calling of the 5' RACE reads with MiXCR, one entry per CDR3 protein. The table has over 150,000 distinct CDR3 sequences, under 15% seen once. Material: PBMCs or a T cell subset sorted from them (not recorded which). The receptors were sampled from a young man who had mild COVID-19 (a few samples of this study predate the infection). Cell type and time point are not known.

This clonotype has more than one count but fewer than ten. The chain combines TRBV9 with TRBJ1-5; D remains unclear. Germline V gives CDR1 SGDLS, CDR2 YYNGEE. This CDR3 comprises 15 residues. V was pared by 1 base and J by 1 base, with 9 bases between. This CDR3 reads CASSVNGESNQPQHF. The CDR3 DNA reads as TGTGCCAGCAGCGTAAACGGAGAAAGCAATCAGCCCCAGCATTTT. The variable domain in full, completed from reference TRBV9 and TRBJ1-5, reads DSGVTQTPKHLITATGQRVTLRCSPRSGDLSVYWYQQSLDQGLQFLIQYYNGEERAKGNILERFSAQQFPDLHSELNLSSLELGDSALYFCASSVNGESNQPQHFGDGTRLSIL.

This clonotype was seen a handful of times. The gene calls are TRBV4-1 and TRBJ1-1; D is uncertain. Germline CDR1 reads MGHRA; CDR2 reads YSYEKL. V lost 0 bases and J lost 0, with 14 bases in between. The CDR3 totals 17 residues. The CDR3 here is CASSQDPNSDMNTEAFF. In DNA form, the CDR3 reads TGCGCCAGCAGCCAAGATCCGAACAGCGATATGAACACTGAAGCTTTCTTT.

V and J are TRBV10-1 and TRBJ2-7; no reliable D call. Trimming shortened V by 0 bases and J by 9 bases, and 9 bases separated the two germline ends. CDR3 length: 12 amino acids. The germline gives CDR1 WNHNN, CDR2 SYGVQD (reference sequence). The CDR3 reads CASSESGSPQYF. The CDR3 DNA is TGCGCCAGCAGTGAGTCAGGCAGCCCGCAGTACTTC.

The chain has TRBV4-2 and TRBJ2-5; TRBD2 aligns across 7 bases. Trimming took 5 bases from V and 5 from J; bases not matched to a gene: 5. Germline loops: CDR1 LGHNA, CDR2 YNFKEQ. The CDR3 consists of 13 residues. CDR3 sequence reads: CASSKGLLETQYF. The CDR3, as DNA: TGTGCCAGCAGCAAGGGACTATTGGAGACCCAGTACTTC.

This clonotype was seen a handful of times. The chain carries TRBV15 and TRBJ1-1; D gene uncertain. The CDR3 consists of 15 residues. Germline V gene data show CDR1 as LNHNV and CDR2 as YYDKDF (reference sequence). Trimming shortened V by 3 bases and J by 5 bases, and 16 bases separated the two germline ends. In DNA form, the CDR3 reads TGTGCCACCAGCAGCAGACTGTCAGGAGGGACTGAAGCTTTCTTT. This codes for CATSSRLSGGTEAFF.

This clonotype was counted a few times. The chain is built from TRBV7-2 and TRBJ2-1, with D perhaps matching TRBD1 or TRBD2 (5 bases each). The V and J ends lost 5 bases and 14 bases respectively, with 16 bases between them. The CDR3 covers 12 residues. Germline CDR1 reads SGHTA; CDR2 reads FQGNSA. Written as DNA, the CDR3 is TGTGCCAGCAGCCCCCGTGTTCGGGGCAAGTTCTTC. This translates into CASSPRVRGKFF. The variable domain in full, with the rest retrieved from reference TRBV7-2 and TRBJ2-1, is GAGVSQSPSNKVTEKGKDVELRCDPISGHTALYWYRQSLGQGLEFLIYFQGNSAPDKSGLPSDRFSAERTGGSVSTLTIQRTQQEDSAVYLCASSPRVRGKFFGPGTRLTVL.

The genes are TRBV10-3 and TRBJ2-5; weak D call: TRBD1 (6 bases). Trimming shortened V by 5 bases and J by 1 base, and 8 bases separated the two germline ends. The CDR3 consists of 13 residues. Germline assignment: CDR1 ENHRY and CDR2 SYGVKD. The CDR3 protein is CAISRQAQETQYF. In nucleotides, the CDR3 is TGTGCCATCAGTAGACAGGCCCAAGAGACCCAGTACTTC.

J is TRBJ1-1 and V is TRBV7-2, with D perhaps matching TRBD1 (5 bases). Trimming took off 5 bases at V and 11 bases at J, with 12 bases between the two ends. The germline V gene has CDR1 SGHTA and CDR2 FQGNSA. The CDR3 spans 11 residues. The DNA for the CDR3 is TGTGCCAGCAGCCCCTGGGACGGCGCTTTCTTT. Residues: CASSPWDGAFF.

This clonotype showed up many times. The chain uses TRBV25-1 and TRBJ1-1; TRBD1 might be the D (6 bases). The V and J ends lost 1 base and 10 bases respectively, with 22 bases between them. Germline V gives CDR1 MGHDK, CDR2 SYGVNS. The CDR3 runs to 16 residues. CDR3 region: CASSESGSGDSTGAFF. The CDR3 DNA reads TGTGCCAGCAGTGAATCAGGGTCAGGGGACTCAACGGGAGCTTTCTTT.

This clonotype was seen a handful of times. V usage is TRBV10-3 and J usage is TRBJ2-1, with TRBD1 as a possible D gene (5 bases). With 8 bases removed from V and 1 base from J, the gap between germline ends came to 9 bases. CDR1 and CDR2 from the germline V gene are ENHRY and SYGVKD. The CDR3 runs to 13 residues. The CDR3 region is CAIQGRSYNEQFF. CDR3 sequence (DNA): TGTGCCATCCAGGGTAGATCCTACAATGAGCAGTTCTTC.

J is TRBJ1-5 and V is TRBV15; no reliable D call. The germline V gene encodes CDR1 LNHNV and CDR2 YYDKDF (reference sequence). V lost 3 bases to trimming and J lost 0 bases, with 9 bases between them. CDR3 length: 15 residues. CDR3 DNA: TGTGCCACCAGCAGGGGCAGCTATAGCAATCAGCCCCAGCATTTT. Its protein product is CATSRGSYSNQPQHF.